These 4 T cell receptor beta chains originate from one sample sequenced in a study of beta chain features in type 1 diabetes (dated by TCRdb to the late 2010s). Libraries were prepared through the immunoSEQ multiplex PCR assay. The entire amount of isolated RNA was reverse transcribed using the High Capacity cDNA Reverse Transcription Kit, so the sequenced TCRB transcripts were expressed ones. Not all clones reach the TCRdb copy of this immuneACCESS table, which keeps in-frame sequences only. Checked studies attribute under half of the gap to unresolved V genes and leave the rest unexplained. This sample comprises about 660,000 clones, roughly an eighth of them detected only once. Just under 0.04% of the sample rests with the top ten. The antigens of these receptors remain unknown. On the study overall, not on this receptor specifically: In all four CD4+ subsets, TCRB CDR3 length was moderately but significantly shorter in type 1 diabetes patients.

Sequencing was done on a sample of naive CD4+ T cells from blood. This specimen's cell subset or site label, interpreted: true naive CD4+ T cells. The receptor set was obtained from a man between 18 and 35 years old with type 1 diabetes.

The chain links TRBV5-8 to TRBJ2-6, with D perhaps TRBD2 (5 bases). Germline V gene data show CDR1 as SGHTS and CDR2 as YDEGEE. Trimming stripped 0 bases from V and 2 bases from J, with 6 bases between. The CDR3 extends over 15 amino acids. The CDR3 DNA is TGTGCCAGCAGCTTGGGAGGGACTGGGGCCAACGTCCTGACTTTC. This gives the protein CASSLGGTGANVLTF.

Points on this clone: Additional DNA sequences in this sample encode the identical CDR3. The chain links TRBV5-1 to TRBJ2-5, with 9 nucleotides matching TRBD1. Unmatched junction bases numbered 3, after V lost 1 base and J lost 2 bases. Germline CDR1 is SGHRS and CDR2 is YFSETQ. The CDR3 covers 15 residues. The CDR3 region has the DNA TGCGCCAGCAGCTTGCCGGGACAGGGTCAAGAGACCCAGTACTTC. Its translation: CASSLPGQGQETQYF.

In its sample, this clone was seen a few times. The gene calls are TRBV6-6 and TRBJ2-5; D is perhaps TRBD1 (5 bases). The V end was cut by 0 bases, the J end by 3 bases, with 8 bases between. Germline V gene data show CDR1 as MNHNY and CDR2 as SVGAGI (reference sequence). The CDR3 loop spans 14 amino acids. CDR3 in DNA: TGTGCCAGCAGTTACTCCGACAGCAAAGAGACCCAGTACTTC. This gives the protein CASSYSDSKETQYF.

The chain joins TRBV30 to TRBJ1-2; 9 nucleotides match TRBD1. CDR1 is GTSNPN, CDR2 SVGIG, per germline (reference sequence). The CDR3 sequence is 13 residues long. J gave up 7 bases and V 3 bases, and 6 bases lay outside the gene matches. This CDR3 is CAWRGDRGVGYTF. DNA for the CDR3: TGTGCCTGGAGGGGTGACAGGGGGGTTGGCTACACCTTC.